This T cell receptor beta chain was captured in a study of blood T cell repertoires in COVID-19. Across the study: Sites across the United States, Italy and Spain contributed samples from acute and convalescent COVID-19. In each case, the material was cDNA or gDNA derived from T cells, B-cell-depleted T cells, or PBMCs.

In the authors' workflow: By means of reference gene primer amplification, nucleated cell counts were estimated. Clones were read by immunoSEQ multiplex PCR, and TCRdb kept only the in-frame ones, dropping some. The DNA gave D and trimming, while V, J and clone size come from that table. The profile shows about 110,000 clones, about 90% of them singletons. The length of the CDR3 is 17 residues. CDR1 is MNHNS, CDR2 SASEGT, per germline. The V and J ends lost 2 bases and 4 bases, in that order; junction bases with no gene match: 9. The clonotype originates from a human donor in a cohort sampled during active COVID-19. The specimen was peripheral blood. The chain couples TRBV6-1 to TRBJ2-3; the match to TRBD2 covers 10 bases. In DNA, the CDR3 is TGTGCCAGCAGTGAAAGGGCTAGCGGGAGTTACCCAGATACGCAGTATTTT. It translates to CASSERASGSYPDTQYF.